This T cell receptor (beta chain) was sequenced during a study of T-cell memory formation after mild COVID-19. Overall study context: The study found TCR clusters largely donor specific.

Looked up from germline, CDR1 is SGHKS and CDR2 is YYEKEE (reference sequence). CDR3 length equals 16 residues. V lost 2 bases, J lost 2 bases, and 15 bases lay in between. This clonotype turned up a few times. TCRdb itself ran the 5' RACE reads through MiXCR, one entry per CDR3 protein. The sample includes more than 300,000 distinct CDR3 sequences, roughly an eighth of them seen just once. Sequencing input: PBMCs or a T cell subset sorted from them (not recorded which). The chain uses TRBV5-5 and TRBJ2-3, with D perhaps assigned TRBD1 or TRBD2 (5 bases each). This receptor was taken from a young man who had mild COVID-19 (a few samples of this study predate the infection). Cell type and time point are not known. CDR3 in DNA: TGTGCCAGCAGCTTAGGTGGCTGGGGGTCCACAGATACGCAGTATTTT. Protein product: CASSLGGWGSTDTQYF.